The 10 T cell receptor beta chains reported below all come from one sample, sequenced in a study of blood T cell repertoires in COVID-19. This table comes from immunoSEQ multiplex PCR, and its TCRdb copy is limited to in-frame clones, with some not included. The sample shows some 21,000 clones, about 89% of them seen only once. Input material: peripheral blood. These TCRs come from a man in his 70s with active COVID-19.

This chain connects TRBV7-2 to TRBJ2-7; 12 bases fit TRBD2. With 5 bases clipped from V and 7 bases from J, the junction kept 6 bases outside the gene matches. The germline CDR1 and CDR2 sequences are SGHTA and FQGNSA. The CDR3 runs 14 residues. The CDR3 bases are TGTGCCAGCAGCACCCTAGCGGGAGGGCGTGAGCAGTACTTC. Its translation is CASSTLAGGREQYF.

The chain employs TRBV29-1 and TRBJ2-7, with TRBD1 matching 7 bases. Germline V gene lookup returns CDR1 SQVTM and CDR2 ANQGSEA. The V segment lost 4 bases and the J segment 2 bases; nucleotides outside the gene matches: 11. The CDR3 contains 15 residues. This CDR3 is CSVGDSGQPTYEQYF. In DNA, the CDR3 is TGCAGCGTTGGAGATTCGGGACAGCCTACCTACGAGCAGTACTTC.

The chain has TRBV7-8 and TRBJ1-1; perhaps TRBD1 as D (5 bases). Germline CDR1 is SGHVS and CDR2 is FQNEAQ. Trimming shortened V by 1 base and J by 4 bases, and 10 bases separated the two germline ends. This CDR3 has 14 amino acids. The chain's CDR3 is CASSLEGASTEAFF. CDR3 bases: TGTGCCAGCAGCTTAGAAGGGGCTAGCACTGAAGCTTTCTTT.

The rearrangement links TRBV19 to TRBJ2-7; tentative D call: TRBD2 (6 bases). V was cut by 8 bases and J by 5 bases, with 19 bases left in between. Germline V gives CDR1 LNHDA, CDR2 SQIVND (reference sequence). This CDR3 region has 14 residues. CDR3 bases: TGTGCCAGTTCTACTAGCTCGGTTCGGGACGAGCAGTACTTC. This translates into CASSTSSVRDEQYF. Full variable domain (remainder filled in from reference TRBV19 and TRBJ2-7): DGGITQSPKYLFRKEGQNVTLSCEQNLNHDAMYWYRQDPGQGLRLIYYSQIVNDFQKGDIAEGYSVSREKKESFPLTVTSAQKNPTAFYLCASSTSSVRDEQYFGPGTRLTVT.

The chain combines TRBV20-1 with TRBJ2-5; 9 bases align to TRBD2. Germline CDR1 is DFQATT and CDR2 is SNEGSKA (reference sequence). The CDR3 extends over 17 amino acids. With 3 bases clipped from V and 5 bases from J, the junction kept 16 bases outside the gene matches. CDR3 DNA: TGCAGTGCTAGTACTCTAGCGGGGTCGGGGGTATGGGAGACCCAGTACTTC. Amino acids: CSASTLAGSGVWETQYF.

The rearrangement links TRBV6-5 to TRBJ1-5; TRBD1 matches at 7 bases. Germline lookup yields CDR1 MNHEY and CDR2 SVGAGI. The CDR3 is 13 amino acids. Trimming cost V 6 bases and J 10 bases; bases outside gene matches: 9. DNA for the CDR3: TGTGCCAGCAGGTTGACAGGGAAAGGACCCCAGCATTTT. It yields the protein CASRLTGKGPQHF.

The genes are TRBV9 and TRBJ2-1; maybe TRBD2 (5 bases). The CDR3 contains 15 residues. V lost 0 bases, J lost 6 bases, and 13 bases lay in between. Germline lookup yields CDR1 SGDLS and CDR2 YYNGEE. The CDR3 loop reads CASSVDPLVGNEQFF. In DNA, the CDR3 is TGTGCCAGCAGCGTAGACCCACTAGTAGGCAATGAGCAGTTCTTC.

The chain joins TRBV19 to TRBJ2-1; 10 bases line up with TRBD2. V trimming: 9 bases; J trimming: 6 bases; junction bases outside the gene matches: 8. Germline values: CDR1 LNHDA, CDR2 SQIVND (reference sequence). CDR3 length: 14 amino acids. The CDR3 nucleotides read TGTGCCAGCCTAGGTAGCGGGGGGATCAATGAGCAGTTCTTC. Encoded protein: CASLGSGGINEQFF. Full variable domain (remainder filled in from reference TRBV19 and TRBJ2-1): DGGITQSPKYLFRKEGQNVTLSCEQNLNHDAMYWYRQDPGQGLRLIYYSQIVNDFQKGDIAEGYSVSREKKESFPLTVTSAQKNPTAFYLCASLGSGGINEQFFGPGTRLTVL.

The chain has TRBV11-3 and TRBJ1-1; D gene ambiguous. The germline V gene encodes CDR1 SGHNT and CDR2 YENEEA. This CDR3 spans 13 amino acids. The germline V and J ends were trimmed by 2 bases and 6 bases, with 10 bases remaining between them. CDR3 sequence reads: CASSLLGVPEAFF. The CDR3 nucleotides read TGTGCCAGCAGCTTATTGGGAGTCCCTGAAGCTTTCTTT.

CDR3 nucleotide sequence: TGTGCCAGTAGGCGACTAGCGGGGGACCAAGAGACCCAGTACTTC. Protein product: CASRRLAGDQETQYF. V usage is TRBV19 and J usage is TRBJ2-5; 12 nucleotides match TRBD2. The CDR3 runs to 15 residues. V was clipped by 6 bases and J by 0 bases; unmatched bases: 2. Germline V gives CDR1 LNHDA, CDR2 SQIVND (reference sequence).